Shown below are 26 T cell receptor beta chains from a single sample sequenced in a study of cytomegalovirus exposure and HLA in healthy donors. With 60 Vbeta and 13 Jbeta primers, the PCR was carried out. Sequenced by immunoSEQ multiplex PCR; TCRdb stores in-frame clones only, minus some. The sample comprises around 110,000 clones, roughly 75% of which are singletons, and 2.5% rests with the top ten. Sequencing was carried out using PBMCs. Receptors were obtained from a man aged 35 to 55 in good health and CMV-seronegative.

The chain uses TRBV9 and TRBJ2-5, with a possible D match to TRBD2 (6 bases). The germline V and J ends were trimmed by 0 bases and 5 bases, with 14 bases remaining between them. The CDR3 covers 15 residues. The germline CDR1 and CDR2 sequences are SGDLS and YYNGEE. In DNA form, the CDR3 reads TGTGCCAGCAGCGTAGGGGCGGGGATGGGGGAGACCCAGTACTTC. It translates to CASSVGAGMGETQYF. The full variable domain, in which reference TRBV9 and TRBJ2-5 provide the parts outside the CDR3, is DSGVTQTPKHLITATGQRVTLRCSPRSGDLSVYWYQQSLDQGLQFLIQYYNGEERAKGNILERFSAQQFPDLHSELNLSSLELGDSALYFCASSVGAGMGETQYFGPGTRLLVL.

This clone appeared a single time. The V call is TRBV29-1, the J call TRBJ2-2; D might be TRBD1 (5 bases). Germline V CDR1 and CDR2: SQVTM, ANQGSEA. The CDR3 consists of 14 residues. CDR3 region: CTATGQANTGELFF. DNA for the CDR3: TGCACCGCTACAGGTCAAGCGAACACCGGGGAGCTGTTTTTT.

As for this clone: The junction and the germline gene differ at one end; a read error may be behind it. The chain combines TRBV2 with TRBJ2-3; 8 bases map to TRBD2. The CDR3 spans 17 residues. The V gene's germline CDR1 is SNHLY and CDR2 FYNNEI. CDR3 DNA: TGTGCCAGCAGCTATGGGCAGGGACTAGGAAGCACGGATACGCAGTATTTT. Protein: CASSYGQGLGSTDTQYF.

This clone appeared a single time. V is TRBV7-9 and J is TRBJ1-2; D gene unclear. The CDR3 covers 12 residues. With 5 bases removed from V and 4 bases from J, the gap between germline ends came to 8 bases. CDR1 SEHNR and CDR2 FQNEAQ come from the germline V gene (reference sequence). The DNA of the CDR3 is TGTGCCAGCAGCGCCCTAAGCTATGGCTACACCTTC. It yields the protein CASSALSYGYTF.

There are a few counts of this clone. The chain links TRBV6-1 to TRBJ2-3; 10 nucleotides line up with TRBD1. V was clipped by 5 bases and J by 2 bases; unmatched bases: 4. The CDR3 runs 15 residues. Germline loops: CDR1 MNHNS, CDR2 SASEGT. For the CDR3, the DNA is TGTGCCAGCAGTACAGGGACAGGGGACACAGATACGCAGTATTTT. It is translated as CASSTGTGDTDTQYF.

The V and J genes are TRBV13 and TRBJ2-5; the D is unclear. V was pared by 2 bases and J by 2 bases, with 6 bases between. CDR1 and CDR2 (germline): PRHDT, FYEKMQ (reference sequence). The CDR3 covers 13 residues. CDR3 nucleotides: TGTGCCAGCAGCTTAAATGTACAAGAGACCCAGTACTTC. Translated: CASSLNVQETQYF.

This clone occurred once. V and J are TRBV5-1 and TRBJ1-1; D perhaps matches TRBD1 (5 bases). From germline, CDR1 is SGHRS and CDR2 YFSETQ. Trimming removed 4 bases from V and 1 base from J, with 17 bases in between. The CDR3 length is 16 residues. This CDR3 is CASSQGGNGANTEAFF. CDR3 nucleotide sequence: TGCGCCAGCAGCCAGGGAGGGAACGGGGCGAACACTGAAGCTTTCTTT.

The chain is built from TRBV7-6 and TRBJ2-1; TRBD2 matches 12 bases. The CDR3 is 12 residues long. The V gene end was trimmed by 2 bases and the J gene end by 16 bases; junction bases not matched to a gene: 3. Germline-derived CDR1 and CDR2 are SGHVS and FNYEAQ. CDR3 in amino acids: CASSLLAGGHFF. The CDR3 DNA reads TGTGCCAGCAGCTTACTAGCGGGGGGGCATTTCTTC.

This clone was seen more than once but under ten times. The V call is TRBV5-1, the J call TRBJ2-1, with D tentatively TRBD2 (6 bases). The germline V gene has CDR1 SGHRS and CDR2 YFSETQ. The CDR3 contains 14 residues. V lost 4 bases and J lost 7, with 15 bases in between. The CDR3: CASSHRELLNEQFF. In DNA form, the CDR3 reads TGCGCCAGCAGCCACCGGGAGCTCCTAAATGAGCAGTTCTTC.

This sequence joins TRBV14 and TRBJ2-7; a weak D match, TRBD1 (6 bases). The germline gives CDR1 SGHDN, CDR2 FVKESK. This CDR3 has 16 residues. Trimming shortened V by 4 bases and J by 3 bases, and 19 bases separated the two germline ends. CDR3 region: CASSRLQGRGSYEQYF. The CDR3 DNA reads TGTGCCAGCAGCCGCCTCCAGGGGAGAGGAAGCTACGAGCAGTACTTC.

The V call is TRBV4-2, the J call TRBJ2-3, with 9 bases fitting TRBD1. This CDR3 has 16 residues. Trimming took 0 bases from V and 2 from J; bases not matched to a gene: 3. Germline V gene lookup returns CDR1 LGHNA and CDR2 YNFKEQ. As DNA, the CDR3 is TGTGCCAGCAGCCAAGAGGGGACAGGGAACACAGATACGCAGTATTTT. The encoded protein is CASSQEGTGNTDTQYF.

This rearrangement joins TRBV27 to TRBJ1-4; 7 bases match TRBD1. J was trimmed by 3 bases and V by 5 bases; bases with no gene match: 6. Germline V gene data show CDR1 as MNHEY and CDR2 as SMNVEV (reference sequence). The CDR3 loop spans 15 amino acids. The CDR3 DNA follows: TGTGCCAGCAGTCCGCAGGGGGGACCTAATGAAAAACTGTTTTTT. Protein: CASSPQGGPNEKLFF.

The chain links TRBV6-6 to TRBJ1-2, with TRBD1 identical over 7 bases. Germline V gene sequence: CDR1 MNHNY, CDR2 SVGAGI (reference sequence). The V gene end was trimmed by 5 bases and the J gene end by 3 bases; junction bases not matched to a gene: 6. The CDR3 totals 14 residues. CDR3 nucleotides: TGTGCCAGCAGTCCCACAGGGGTGGACTATGGCTACACCTTC. Protein product: CASSPTGVDYGYTF.

The chain is built from TRBV30 and TRBJ1-5, with unresolved D. The CDR3 spans 19 residues. Germline lookup yields CDR1 GTSNPN and CDR2 SVGIG (reference sequence). V lost 6 bases to trimming and J lost 3 bases, with 30 bases between them. The CDR3 region has the DNA TGTGCCTGCCCCCCGGGAGAACAGATAAAAACAAGTAACAATCAGCCCCAGCATTTT. Translated, it gives CACPPGEQIKTSNNQPQHF.

For this clone: The junction departs from the called germline gene at one end, perhaps through a read error. The chain has TRBV6-6 and TRBJ2-5; D remains unclear. Germline V CDR1 and CDR2: MNHNY, SVGAGI (reference sequence). This CDR3 region has 13 residues. The DNA for the CDR3 is TGTGCCAGCAGTTACAACAGCCAAAAGACCCAGTACTTC. This encodes CASSYNSQKTQYF.

The genes are TRBV6-6 and TRBJ2-1; TRBD2 aligns across 7 bases. This CDR3 contains 16 residues. Looked up from germline, CDR1 is MNHNY and CDR2 is SVGAGI (reference sequence). Trimming took 2 bases from V and 5 from J; bases not matched to a gene: 9. In nucleotides, the CDR3 is TGTGCCAGCAGTTACGACTGGGGGGGAGGGGACAATGAGCAGTTCTTC. Amino acids: CASSYDWGGGDNEQFF.

The rearrangement uses TRBV5-6 and TRBJ2-3, with D tentatively TRBD2 (7 bases). V shed 9 bases and J shed 3 bases, with 20 bases lying between them. The CDR3 has 15 amino acids. Germline loops: CDR1 SGHDT, CDR2 YYEEEE. CDR3 sequence (DNA): TGTGCCATCAGGTCTTTCGGGGGGCGGACAGATACGCAGTATTTT. This gives the protein CAIRSFGGRTDTQYF.

The chain couples TRBV7-9 to TRBJ2-3; 10 bases are shared with TRBD1. The trim removed 4 bases at V and 0 bases at J, leaving 4 bases unmatched. Germline CDR1 SEHNR, CDR2 FQNEAQ (reference sequence). This CDR3 spans 16 amino acids. Here the CDR3 DNA reads TGTGCCAGCAGCTCTGGGACAGGGGCTAGCACAGATACGCAGTATTTT. It specifies CASSSGTGASTDTQYF.

The chain combines TRBV27 with TRBJ1-1, with TRBD1 matching 8 bases. CDR1 is MNHEY and CDR2 is SMNVEV in the germline V gene (reference sequence). Trimming took 6 bases from V and 5 from J; bases not matched to a gene: 8. The CDR3 loop spans 14 amino acids. As DNA, the CDR3 is TGTGCCAGCAGGAATCAGGGGGCTAGGACTGAAGCTTTCTTT. Encoded protein: CASRNQGARTEAFF.

The rearrangement joins TRBV6-6 to TRBJ2-1; 9 bases are a match to TRBD1. The length of the CDR3 is 15 residues. Germline-derived CDR1 and CDR2 are MNHNY and SVGAGI (reference sequence). V was pared by 4 bases and J by 5 bases, with 6 bases of the junction left unmatched. CDR3 DNA sequence: TGTGCCAGCAGTTCCGGGACAGGGAGTGACAATGAGCAGTTCTTC. This gives the protein CASSSGTGSDNEQFF.

In regard to this clone: At one end the junction does not follow the germline gene, possibly because of a read error. This rearrangement joins TRBV6-9 to TRBJ1-2; D is ambiguous. Germline CDR1 MNHGY, CDR2 SVAAGI. The CDR3 runs 9 residues. The CDR3 loop reads CASSYSSRF. For the CDR3, the DNA is TGTGCCAGCAGTTATTCCTCGCGCTTC.

The gene calls are TRBV29-1 and TRBJ2-1; 7 positions match TRBD1. Losses at the gene ends were 5 bases for V and 0 bases for J; bases not matched to a gene: 4. Germline loops: CDR1 SQVTM, CDR2 ANQGSEA. The CDR3 runs to 14 residues. The CDR3 spells CSVLTGSSYNEQFF. CDR3 bases: TGCAGCGTTCTGACAGGGTCCTCCTACAATGAGCAGTTCTTC.

V usage is TRBV7-8 and J usage is TRBJ2-7; maybe TRBD2 (5 bases). The CDR3 length is 13 residues. Trimming removed 3 bases at V and 1 base at J, with 7 bases between. Germline-derived CDR1 and CDR2 are SGHVS and FQNEAQ. Written as DNA, the CDR3 is TGTGCCAGCAGCTTTGAGGGATCCTACGAGCAGTACTTC. Translating it yields CASSFEGSYEQYF.

In regard to this clone: At the DNA level, this CDR3 is encoded by other sequences in the same sample as well. J is TRBJ1-4 and V is TRBV14; a weak D match, TRBD1 (6 bases). Germline assignment: CDR1 SGHDN and CDR2 FVKESK. The CDR3 is 14 residues long. The ends were cut back, 4 bases at V and 4 bases at J, with 10 bases in the middle. The CDR3 loop reads CASSRTGYNEKLFF. As DNA, the CDR3 is TGTGCCAGCAGCCGTACAGGGTATAATGAAAAACTGTTTTTT.

Here the CDR3 reads CASSLGLAGNSYEQYF. The CDR3 nucleotides are TGCGCCAGCAGCTTAGGACTAGCGGGGAACTCCTACGAGCAGTACTTC. The chain joins TRBV5-1 to TRBJ2-7; 12 bases match TRBD2. Per germline, CDR1 SGHRS and CDR2 YFSETQ. The CDR3 consists of 16 residues. J gave up 0 bases and V 2 bases, and 3 bases lay outside the gene matches. Drawing the rest from reference TRBV5-1 and TRBJ2-7, the complete variable domain is KAGVTQTPRYLIKTRGQQVTLSCSPISGHRSVSWYQQTPGQGLQFLFEYFSETQRNKGNFPGRFSGRQFSNSRSEMNVSTLELGDSALYLCASSLGLAGNSYEQYFGPGTRLTVT.

This rearrangement joins TRBV2 to TRBJ2-3; possible D gene TRBD1, 6 bases. The CDR3 is 16 amino acids. The V end lost 4 bases, the J end lost 1 base, and 15 bases lay between the germline ends. Germline lookup yields CDR1 SNHLY and CDR2 FYNNEI. The CDR3 DNA reads TGTGCCAGCAGTGTTTCCGGGGCAGGGGGCACAGATACGCAGTATTTT. Protein sequence: CASSVSGAGGTDTQYF.